This T cell receptor (beta chain) appears in the sequencing data of a study of T cells in Graves' hyperthyroidism and ophthalmopathy (dated by TCRdb to 2018 to 2020). Regarding the study in general: Peripheral blood samples were taken at initial diagnosis, before any treatment was given. A discovery cohort of roughly 100 patients, roughly 40 with Graves' ophthalmopathy and 57 with stable Graves' hyperthyroidism, was used to find distinguishing TCR V-J signatures. Whether ophthalmopathy could be predicted prospectively was tested in an independent validation cohort made up of 18 to 20 hyperthyroidism patients plus 17 patients who later progressed to ophthalmopathy. The roughly 100 discovery patients were randomly divided into training and test sets at a 7:3 ratio. In addition, the study compared T-cell repertoires in thyroid tissue and in blood from about 6 Graves' hyperthyroidism patients. Following sampling, methimazole starting at 30 mg daily was given to hyperthyroidism patients, and high-dose intravenous methylprednisolone was given to ophthalmopathy patients. The paper reports TCR Vbeta CDR3 sequencing of approximately 140 peripheral blood samples: around 45 ophthalmopathy, approximately 74 hyperthyroidism and about 17 progressor patients. The full study reports these points: Most expanded thyroid clonotypes (frequency above 0.001) were also found in blood, which suggests that blood repertoires may mirror thyroid immune responses. In validation, progression to ophthalmopathy was predicted by the model with roughly 69% sensitivity and 72.22% specificity, a median of about 6.8 months before onset. No statistical method was used to set the sample size in advance, and investigators knew the group allocation. Ophthalmopathy was separated from stable hyperthyroidism by a 13 V-J signature model, with approximately 85% sensitivity and roughly 84% specificity obtained in cross-validation and 80%/75% obtained in testing.

CDR1 and CDR2 are read off the germline V gene (reference sequence) as LGHDT and YNNKEL. Measured from the cysteine to the phenylalanine, the CDR3 is 13 residues long. This entry keeps only the CDR3 DNA: 39 bases, framed from base 1. Ophthalmopathy patients had moderately to severely active disease, Clinical Activity Score of at least 3, NOSPECS grade of at least 4, and duration under 3 months. Any patient with an uncontrolled infection, another autoimmune disease, pregnancy or lactation was excluded. Clinical symptoms, serum thyroxine and TRAb, thyroid ultrasound, and orbital computed tomography formed the basis for the diagnoses. PBMCs were isolated from about 10 ml of fresh peripheral blood by Ficoll-Paque density gradient centrifugation. Trizol reagent was used to extract total RNA, and RNA quality was then checked on an Agilent 2100 Bioanalyzer. The TCR beta CDR3 regions were amplified from the RNA transcripts. A first-round RT-PCR of the TCR CDR3 used the HTBI primer set with the Qiagen OneStep RT-PCR kit. The libraries were constructed in a second round of multiplex PCR and then size-selected and purified. Libraries were sequenced paired-end with 100 bp reads on an Illumina HiSeq2000. Processing in the source paper ran as follows. SOAPnuke was used to process the raw data, removing reads that contained adapters or uncalled bases, had a mean Phred below 15, or lacked an exact match to the constant primer or identifier. COPE v1.2.5 was used to merge the high-quality paired reads, and each unique nucleotide sequence was defined as a clonotype. MiTCR v1.1 was used to align the clonotypes against IMGT TRBV, TRBD and TRBJ reference segments. Analysis was restricted to V-J combinations with a frequency above 0.0001, which covered roughly 99% of repertoires. The TCS score was defined as F50 (clonal expansion) divided by E x V (chaos), with BLOSUM62-based TCRdist calculated between CDR3 peptides within each V-J. Welch's t-statistics and random forest reduced 450 to 600 V-J features to 13, which were used in a naive Bayes classifier (R e1071). TCRdb reprocessing: public reads trimmed at Q25 with fastp, clones called with MiXCR, in-frame beta chains kept. Rows with one shared CDR3 protein collapse into an entry with the most common genes and DNA. TCRdb, rather than the study authors, made the V and J calls. The sample table records about 260,000 distinct CDR3 sequences; about 20% of these occur just once. In total, the top ten clones hold 64% of the sample.

About this clonotype itself: Its cognate antigen has yet to be identified. This may come from a read error, since a much larger clone is one base off.

Material: blood. This receptor was identified in a man younger than 45 with Graves' ophthalmopathy. The chain is made from TRBV3-1 and TRBJ2-5, with 7 central nucleotides matching TRBD1. The DNA end is a closer match to TRBJ2-1, so the J assignment may be wrong. The CDR3 is CASSDRAGETQFF. Read as DNA, the sequence is TGTGCCAGCAGCGACAGGGCGGGCGAGACCCAGTTCTTC.